This TCR beta chain is drawn from a study of cytomegalovirus exposure and HLA in healthy donors. Primers for the PCR totalled 60 Vbeta and 13 Jbeta. Sequenced by immunoSEQ multiplex PCR; TCRdb stores in-frame clones only, minus some. The sample has roughly 250,000 clones, roughly four fifths seen once. Germline V gene data show CDR1 as LGHNA and CDR2 as YNFKEQ. The CDR3 contains 15 residues. With 4 bases clipped from V and 4 bases from J, the junction kept 6 bases outside the gene matches. Study results and caveats: Several of the most significant clusters were apparently associated with common viral pathogens in a later analysis. Earlier analysis yielded a pattern in which most TCR beta V segments were productive about 90% or about 30% of the time.

Note on this clone: Its antigen is undetermined.

The specimen was PBMCs. The clonotype comes from a woman in her 40s in good health and CMV-seropositive. This chain connects TRBV4-2 to TRBJ1-5; TRBD1 agrees at 8 bases. In DNA, the CDR3 is TGTGCCAGCAGCCGAGACAGGGGAGTTAATCAGCCCCAGCATTTT. This gives the protein CASSRDRGVNQPQHF.